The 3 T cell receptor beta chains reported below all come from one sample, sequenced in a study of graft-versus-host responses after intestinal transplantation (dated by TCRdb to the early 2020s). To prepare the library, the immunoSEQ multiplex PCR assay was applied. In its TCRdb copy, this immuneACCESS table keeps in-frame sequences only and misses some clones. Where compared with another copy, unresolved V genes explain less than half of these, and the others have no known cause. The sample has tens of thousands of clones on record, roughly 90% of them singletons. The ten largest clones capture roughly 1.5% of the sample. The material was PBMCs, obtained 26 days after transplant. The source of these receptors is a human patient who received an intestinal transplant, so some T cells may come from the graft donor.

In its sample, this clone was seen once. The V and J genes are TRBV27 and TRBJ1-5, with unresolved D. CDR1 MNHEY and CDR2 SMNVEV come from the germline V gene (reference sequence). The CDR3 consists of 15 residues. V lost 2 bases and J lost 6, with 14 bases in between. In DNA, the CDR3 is TGTGCCAGCAGTTTAGGGAGGAGGGAAGGTCAGCCCCAGCATTTT. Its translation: CASSLGRREGQPQHF.

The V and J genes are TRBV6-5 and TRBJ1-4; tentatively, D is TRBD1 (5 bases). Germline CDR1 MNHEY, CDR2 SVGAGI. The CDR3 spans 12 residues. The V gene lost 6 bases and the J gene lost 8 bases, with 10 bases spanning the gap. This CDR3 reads CASSRNREKLFF. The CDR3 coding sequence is TGTGCCAGCAGCCGCAACAGGGAAAAACTGTTTTTT.

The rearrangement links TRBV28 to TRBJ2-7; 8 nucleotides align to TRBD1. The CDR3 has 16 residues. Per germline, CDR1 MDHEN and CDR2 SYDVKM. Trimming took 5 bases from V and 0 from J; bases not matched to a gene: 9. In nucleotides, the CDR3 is TGTGCCAGCAGTCCTCGGACAGGGCGGAGCTCCTACGAGCAGTACTTC. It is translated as CASSPRTGRSSYEQYF.